These 16 T cell receptor beta chains were all obtained from the same sample, sequenced in a study of blood T cell repertoires in COVID-19. Sequencing was performed with immunoSEQ multiplex PCR; in TCRdb, only in-frame clones are kept and a portion is missing. Among around 40,000 clones listed, roughly 85% were seen once. The specimen sequenced was peripheral blood. These receptors all come from a human donor in a cohort sampled during active COVID-19.

The chain has TRBV7-2 and TRBJ2-1; 9 bases are a match to TRBD2. J was trimmed by 3 bases and V by 1 base; bases with no gene match: 4. In germline, CDR1 is SGHTA, CDR2 FQGNSA. This CDR3 has 16 amino acids. The CDR3 nucleotides are TGTGCCAGCAGCTTAGTAGGAGCGGGGGGCTACAATGAGCAGTTCTTC. Amino acids: CASSLVGAGGYNEQFF.

The chain has TRBV3-1 (or the pseudogene TRBV3-2) and TRBJ2-1; 9 positions match TRBD2. The CDR3 extends over 16 amino acids. CDR1 LGHDT and CDR2 YNNKEL come from the germline V gene (reference sequence). The V segment lost 1 base and the J segment 5 bases; nucleotides outside the gene matches: 6. The CDR3 DNA reads as TGTGCCAGCAGCCAAGGCGGCGGGAGGGCTAACAATGAGCAGTTCTTC. This encodes CASSQGGGRANNEQFF.

V gene TRBV12-3 or TRBV12-4 combines with J gene TRBJ2-7; 7 bases fit TRBD1. The length of the CDR3 is 13 residues. The V segment lost 4 bases and the J segment 4 bases; nucleotides outside the gene matches: 4. The CDR3 nucleotides are TGTGCCAGCAGTTCCTGGACAGGTTACGAGCAGTACTTC. Its protein product is CASSSWTGYEQYF.

The chain links TRBV19 to TRBJ1-1, with D possibly matching TRBD1 (5 bases). The CDR3 runs to 15 residues. Germline CDR1 is LNHDA and CDR2 is SQIVND (reference sequence). The V and J ends lost 5 bases and 2 bases respectively, with 15 bases between them. In DNA form, the CDR3 reads TGTGCCAGTAGTGTGCAACAGGCGCGCAACACTGAAGCTTTCTTT. Translated, it gives CASSVQQARNTEAFF. Full variable domain (rest looked up from reference TRBV19 and TRBJ1-1): DGGITQSPKYLFRKEGQNVTLSCEQNLNHDAMYWYRQDPGQGLRLIYYSQIVNDFQKGDIAEGYSVSREKKESFPLTVTSAQKNPTAFYLCASSVQQARNTEAFFGQGTRLTVV.

The CDR3 sequence is CASSLDLGRQNGYTF. The CDR3 coding sequence is TGTGCCAGCAGCTTAGATCTGGGGCGACAGAATGGCTACACCTTC. This chain joins TRBV11-2 and TRBJ1-2; maybe TRBD1 (5 bases). The CDR3 has 15 residues. Per the germline V gene, CDR1 is SGHAT and CDR2 is FQNNGV. V was shortened by 0 bases and J by 6 bases, with 14 bases between the two germline ends.

The rearrangement links TRBV24-1 to TRBJ1-4; 7 bases align to TRBD1. Germline V gives CDR1 KGHDR, CDR2 SFDVKD. This CDR3 comprises 18 residues. J was trimmed by 3 bases and V by 6 bases; bases with no gene match: 15. The CDR3 loop is CATSRRGRFREPNEKLFF. Written as DNA, the CDR3 is TGTGCCACCAGTAGAAGGGGGCGCTTTAGGGAGCCTAATGAAAAACTGTTTTTT.

This chain links TRBV6-5 with TRBJ1-1; the D is unclear. The CDR3 loop spans 12 amino acids. CDR1 is MNHEY, CDR2 SVGAGI, per germline. V was cut by 6 bases and J by 5 bases, with 10 bases left in between. CDR3 DNA sequence: TGTGCCAGCAGACTTCAGAGGACTGAAGCTTTCTTT. Protein sequence: CASRLQRTEAFF.

This rearrangement joins TRBV5-5 to TRBJ2-7; 9 bases line up with TRBD1. CDR1 is SGHKS and CDR2 is YYEKEE in the germline V gene (reference sequence). J gave up 1 base and V 4 bases, and 9 bases lay outside the gene matches. This CDR3 has 16 amino acids. CDR3 residues: CASSLSPGQGSYEQYF. DNA of the CDR3: TGTGCCAGCAGCCTAAGTCCGGGACAGGGATCCTACGAGCAGTACTTC.

The V and J genes are TRBV5-4 and TRBJ1-2; TRBD1 aligns across 7 bases. The CDR3 covers 15 residues. Germline V gene sequence: CDR1 SGHNT, CDR2 YYREEE (reference sequence). Unmatched junction bases numbered 3, after V lost 0 bases and J lost 1 base. Written as DNA, the CDR3 is TGTGCCAGCAGCTTGGCCGGGACAGATAACTATGGCTACACCTTC. Translating it yields CASSLAGTDNYGYTF.

This chain links TRBV9 with TRBJ2-1, with 7 bases that match TRBD1. This CDR3 has 14 residues. Germline loops: CDR1 SGDLS, CDR2 YYNGEE. With 4 bases clipped from V and 5 bases from J, the junction kept 6 bases outside the gene matches. The CDR3 DNA sequence: TGTGCCAGCAGCATCGGGACAGTTAACAATGAGCAGTTCTTC. Translating it yields CASSIGTVNNEQFF.

V gene TRBV4-1 combines with J gene TRBJ2-2; a weak D match, TRBD1 (5 bases). The CDR3 spans 15 residues. V was pared by 0 bases and J by 6 bases, with 11 bases between. CDR1 is MGHRA and CDR2 is YSYEKL in the germline V gene. CDR3 nucleotides: TGCGCCAGCAGCCAAGAGTCAGGGATAGCCGGGGAGCTGTTTTTT. It yields the protein CASSQESGIAGELFF.

In its sample, this clone was seen once. J is TRBJ1-3 and V is TRBV9; 8 bases line up with TRBD1. The CDR3 contains 17 residues. The V gene's germline CDR1 is SGDLS and CDR2 YYNGEE. Trimming cost V 0 bases and J 2 bases; bases outside gene matches: 7. DNA of the CDR3: TGTGCCAGCAGCGTAGCTGGCACAGGGGGAACTGGAAACACCATATATTTT. Amino acids: CASSVAGTGGTGNTIYF.

The chain is built from TRBV7-2 and TRBJ2-7, with 8 nucleotides matching TRBD1. The germline V gene has CDR1 SGHTA and CDR2 FQGNSA. The CDR3 has 16 residues. The ends lost 3 bases at V and 3 bases at J; junction bases unmatched: 10. For the CDR3, the DNA is TGTGCCAGCAGCTTGAGGACCGGGACAGGCCTCTACGAGCAGTACTTC. Translated: CASSLRTGTGLYEQYF.

The V and J genes are TRBV7-8 and TRBJ1-1; perhaps TRBD1 as D (6 bases). The CDR3 extends over 14 amino acids. Trimming pared 3 bases from V and 5 bases from J, leaving 13 bases between. Germline V gene sequence: CDR1 SGHVS, CDR2 FQNEAQ. In DNA form, the CDR3 reads TGTGCCAGCAGCTTCACAGGGAGGGCAACTGAAGCTTTCTTT. It specifies CASSFTGRATEAFF.

The chain combines TRBV4-2 with TRBJ2-2; D unclear. From germline, CDR1 is LGHNA and CDR2 YNFKEQ. Trimming took off 4 bases at V and 3 bases at J, with 12 bases between the two ends. CDR3 length equals 15 residues. The DNA for the CDR3 is TGTGCCAGCAGCCTATGGAGTACGGACACCGGGGAGCTGTTTTTT. Amino acid sequence: CASSLWSTDTGELFF.

This sequence joins TRBV5-6 and TRBJ2-7, with TRBD1 identical over 9 bases. This CDR3 has 16 residues. Trimming took 5 bases from V and 2 from J; bases not matched to a gene: 11. CDR1 is SGHDT, CDR2 YYEEEE, per germline. The CDR3 bases are TGTGCCAGCAGTTTTTTTGGGGACAGGGCAACCTACGAGCAGTACTTC. Amino acid sequence: CASSFFGDRATYEQYF.